One and the same sample provided the 2 T cell receptor beta chains below, sequenced in a study of a mutant IDH1 vaccine in newly diagnosed glioma. Regarding time point: week 35, safety follow-up. Every single dose of the vaccine, 300 ug of mutant IDH1 20-mer peptide, came with topical imiquimod. These receptors are not linked to any known antigen. Sequencing used immunoSEQ multiplex PCR; TCRdb keeps in-frame clones, though not all of them. The data show about 64,000 clones, 74% seen once. The source material was PBMCs, sampled from a glioma patient whose treatment included an IDH1 peptide vaccine. All receptors derive from a man aged 45-65 years with glioma.

This chain joins TRBV5-1 and TRBJ2-1; the match to TRBD2 covers 7 bases. CDR1 SGHRS and CDR2 YFSETQ come from the germline V gene. The CDR3 is made up of 14 amino acids. The V and J ends lost 2 bases and 8 bases, in that order; junction bases with no gene match: 7. CDR3 region: CASSFRGERDEQFF. The CDR3 DNA sequence: TGCGCCAGCAGCTTCCGGGGGGAGAGGGATGAGCAGTTCTTC.

The gene calls are TRBV9 and TRBJ1-6; D is possibly TRBD1 (5 bases). V was clipped by 0 bases and J by 9 bases, with 13 bases between them. The CDR3 runs to 15 residues. Germline V gives CDR1 SGDLS, CDR2 YYNGEE. CDR3 residues: CASSVVETAGSPLHF. In nucleotides, the CDR3 is TGTGCCAGCAGCGTAGTGGAGACAGCGGGTTCACCCCTCCACTTT.